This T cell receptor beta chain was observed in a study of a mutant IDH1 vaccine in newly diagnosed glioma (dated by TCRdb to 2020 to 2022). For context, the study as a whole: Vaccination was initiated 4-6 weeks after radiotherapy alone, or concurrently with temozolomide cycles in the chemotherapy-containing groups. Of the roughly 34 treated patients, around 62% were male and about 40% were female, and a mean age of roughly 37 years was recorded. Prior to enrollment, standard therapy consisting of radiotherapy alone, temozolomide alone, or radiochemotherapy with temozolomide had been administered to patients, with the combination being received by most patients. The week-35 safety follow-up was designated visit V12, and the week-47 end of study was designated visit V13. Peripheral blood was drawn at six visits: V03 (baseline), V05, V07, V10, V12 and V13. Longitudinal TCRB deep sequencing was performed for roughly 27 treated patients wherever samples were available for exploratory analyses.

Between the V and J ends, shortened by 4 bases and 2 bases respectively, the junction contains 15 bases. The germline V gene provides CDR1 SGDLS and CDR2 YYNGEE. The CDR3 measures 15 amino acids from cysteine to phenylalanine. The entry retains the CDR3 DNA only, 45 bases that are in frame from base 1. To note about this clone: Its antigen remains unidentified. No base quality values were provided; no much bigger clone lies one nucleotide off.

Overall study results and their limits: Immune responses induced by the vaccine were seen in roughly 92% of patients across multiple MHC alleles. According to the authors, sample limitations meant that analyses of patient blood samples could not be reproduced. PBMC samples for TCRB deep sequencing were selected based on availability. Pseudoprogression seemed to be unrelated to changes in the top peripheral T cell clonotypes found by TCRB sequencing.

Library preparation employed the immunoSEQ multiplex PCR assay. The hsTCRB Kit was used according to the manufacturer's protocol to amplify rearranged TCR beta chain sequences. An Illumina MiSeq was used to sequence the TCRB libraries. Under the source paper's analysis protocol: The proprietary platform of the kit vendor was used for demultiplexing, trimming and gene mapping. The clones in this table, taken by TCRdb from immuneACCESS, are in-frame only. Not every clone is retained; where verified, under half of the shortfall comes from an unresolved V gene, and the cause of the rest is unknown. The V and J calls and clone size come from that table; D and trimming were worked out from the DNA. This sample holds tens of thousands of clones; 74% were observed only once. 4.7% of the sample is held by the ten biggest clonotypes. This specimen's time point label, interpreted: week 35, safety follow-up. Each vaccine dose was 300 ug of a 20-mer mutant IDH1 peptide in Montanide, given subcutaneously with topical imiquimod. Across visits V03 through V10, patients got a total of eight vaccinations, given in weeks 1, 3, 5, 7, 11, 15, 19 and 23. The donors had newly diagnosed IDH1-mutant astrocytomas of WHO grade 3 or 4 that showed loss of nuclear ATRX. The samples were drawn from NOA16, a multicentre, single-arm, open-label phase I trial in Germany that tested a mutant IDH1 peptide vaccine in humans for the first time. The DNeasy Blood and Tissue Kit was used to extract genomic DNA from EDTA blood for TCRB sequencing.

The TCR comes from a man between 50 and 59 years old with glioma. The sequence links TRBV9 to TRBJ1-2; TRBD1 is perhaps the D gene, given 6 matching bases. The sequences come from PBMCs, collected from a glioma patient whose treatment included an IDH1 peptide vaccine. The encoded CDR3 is CASSSRGSANYGYTF. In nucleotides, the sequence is TGTGCCAGCAGCAGTAGGGGGAGCGCGAACTATGGCTACACCTTC. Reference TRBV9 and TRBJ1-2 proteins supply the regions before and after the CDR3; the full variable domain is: DSGVTQTPKHLITATGQRVTLRCSPRSGDLSVYWYQQSLDQGLQFLIQYYNGEERAKGNILERFSAQQFPDLHSELNLSSLELGDSALYFCASSSRGSANYGYTFGSGTRLTVV.